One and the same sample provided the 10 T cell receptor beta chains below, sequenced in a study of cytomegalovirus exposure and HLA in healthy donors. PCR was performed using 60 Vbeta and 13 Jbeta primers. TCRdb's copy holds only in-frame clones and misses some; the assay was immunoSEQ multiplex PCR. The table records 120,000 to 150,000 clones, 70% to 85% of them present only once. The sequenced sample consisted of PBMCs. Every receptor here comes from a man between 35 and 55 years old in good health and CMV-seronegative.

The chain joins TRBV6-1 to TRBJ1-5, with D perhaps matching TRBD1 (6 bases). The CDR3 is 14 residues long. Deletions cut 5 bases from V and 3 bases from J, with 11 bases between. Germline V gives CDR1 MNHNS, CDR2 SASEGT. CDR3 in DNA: TGTGCCAGCAGTCCCCGGGACACCAATCAGCCCCAGCATTTT. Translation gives CASSPRDTNQPQHF.

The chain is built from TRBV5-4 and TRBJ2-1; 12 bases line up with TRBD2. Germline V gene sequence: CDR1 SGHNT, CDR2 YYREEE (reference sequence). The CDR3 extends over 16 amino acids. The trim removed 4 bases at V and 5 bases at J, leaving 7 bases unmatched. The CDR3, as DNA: TGTGCCAGCAGCCCAGGGACTAGCGGGTACCACAATGAGCAGTTCTTC. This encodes CASSPGTSGYHNEQFF.

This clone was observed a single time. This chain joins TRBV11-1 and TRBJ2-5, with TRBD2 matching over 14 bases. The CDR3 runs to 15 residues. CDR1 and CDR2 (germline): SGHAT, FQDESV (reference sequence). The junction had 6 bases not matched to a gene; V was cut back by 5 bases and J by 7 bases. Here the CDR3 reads CASSPGLAGAGTQYF. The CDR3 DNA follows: TGTGCCAGCAGCCCGGGACTAGCGGGAGCTGGGACCCAGTACTTC.

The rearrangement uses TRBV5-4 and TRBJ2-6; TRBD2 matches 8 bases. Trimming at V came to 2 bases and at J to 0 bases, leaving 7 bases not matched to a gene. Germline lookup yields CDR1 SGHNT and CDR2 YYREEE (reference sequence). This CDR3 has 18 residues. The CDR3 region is CASSFRAGAGSGANVLTF. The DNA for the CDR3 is TGTGCCAGCAGCTTCCGAGCGGGGGCAGGCTCTGGGGCCAACGTCCTGACTTTC.

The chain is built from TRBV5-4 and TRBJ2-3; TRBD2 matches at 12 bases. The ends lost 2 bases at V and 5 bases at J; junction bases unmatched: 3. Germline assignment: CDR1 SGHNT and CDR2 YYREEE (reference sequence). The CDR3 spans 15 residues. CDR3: CASSFQLAGGDTQYF. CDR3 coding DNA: TGTGCCAGCAGCTTCCAACTAGCGGGGGGAGATACGCAGTATTTT.

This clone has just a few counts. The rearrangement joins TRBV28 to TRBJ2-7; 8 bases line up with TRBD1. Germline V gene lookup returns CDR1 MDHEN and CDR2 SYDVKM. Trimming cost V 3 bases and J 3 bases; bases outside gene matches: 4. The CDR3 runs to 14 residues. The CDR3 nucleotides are TGTGCCAGCAGTTTCAGGGGGCTTAACTACGAGCAGTACTTC. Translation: CASSFRGLNYEQYF.

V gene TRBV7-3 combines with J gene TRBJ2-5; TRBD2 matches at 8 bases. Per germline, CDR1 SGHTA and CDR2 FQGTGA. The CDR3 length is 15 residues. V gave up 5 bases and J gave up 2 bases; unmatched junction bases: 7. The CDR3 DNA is TGTGCCAGCAGCCGAACTAGCGGCCAACAAGAGACCCAGTACTTC. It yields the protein CASSRTSGQQETQYF.

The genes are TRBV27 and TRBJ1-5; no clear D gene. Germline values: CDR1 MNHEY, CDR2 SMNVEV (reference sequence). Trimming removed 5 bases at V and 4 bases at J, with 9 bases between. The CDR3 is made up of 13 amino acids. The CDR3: CASSRQGNQPQHF. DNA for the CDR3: TGTGCCAGCAGTCGACAAGGAAATCAGCCCCAGCATTTT.

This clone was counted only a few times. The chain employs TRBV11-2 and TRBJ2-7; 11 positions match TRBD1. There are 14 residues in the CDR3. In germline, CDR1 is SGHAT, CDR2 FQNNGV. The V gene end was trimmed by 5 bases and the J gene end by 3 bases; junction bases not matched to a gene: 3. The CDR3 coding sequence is TGTGCCAGCAGCACCGGGACAGGGGGCTACGAGCAGTACTTC. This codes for CASSTGTGGYEQYF.

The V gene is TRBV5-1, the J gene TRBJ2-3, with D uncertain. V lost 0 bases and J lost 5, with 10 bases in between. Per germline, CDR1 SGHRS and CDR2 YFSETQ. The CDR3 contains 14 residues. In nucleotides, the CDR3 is TGCGCCAGCAGCTTGGCCGCGGTAGGAGATACGCAGTATTTT. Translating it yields CASSLAAVGDTQYF.